The 26 T cell receptor beta chains below were found in one sample sequenced in a study of beta chain features in type 1 diabetes. TCRB transcripts that were expressed got sequenced, as all of the isolated RNA had been reverse transcribed. TCRdb's copy holds only in-frame clones and misses some; the assay was immunoSEQ multiplex PCR. This sample has about 320,000 clones; approximately 14% occur once, and the top ten carry over 5.5%. The specimen sequenced was central memory CD4+ T cells from blood. The source is a man aged 25-45 years in good health.

The table lists this clone with a few counts. The chain employs TRBV2 and TRBJ1-4, with D perhaps matching TRBD1 (5 bases). V lost 7 bases to trimming and J lost 11 bases, with 20 bases between them. CDR1 and CDR2 from the germline V gene are SNHLY and FYNNEI. CDR3 length equals 14 residues. CDR3 nucleotides: TGTGCCAGCACCCCGTACAGGTCTGAAGGGAAACTGTTTTTT. It codes for CASTPYRSEGKLFF. The full variable domain, its missing parts supplied by reference TRBV2 and TRBJ1-4, is EPEVTQTPSHQVTQMGQEVILRCVPISNHLYFYWYRQILGQKVEFLVSFYNNEISEKSEIFDDQFSVERPDGSNFTLKIRSTKLEDSAMYFCASTPYRSEGKLFFGSGTQLSVL.

This clone was seen more than once but under ten times. The gene calls are TRBV27 and TRBJ2-1; D remains ambiguous. V dropped 2 bases and J dropped 2 bases, with 13 bases sitting between them. Germline-derived CDR1 and CDR2 are MNHEY and SMNVEV (reference sequence). The CDR3 runs to 16 residues. The DNA for the CDR3 is TGTGCCAGCAGTTTAAAAAGGGCCGGAACCTACAATGAGCAGTTCTTC. Translating gives CASSLKRAGTYNEQFF.

Here the CDR3 reads CASSSIFGQSGYTF. CDR3 sequence (DNA): TGTGCCAGCAGTTCCATTTTTGGGCAGAGTGGCTACACCTTC. V usage is TRBV6-5 and J usage is TRBJ1-2; no firm D call. The CDR3 runs to 14 residues. Germline loops: CDR1 MNHEY, CDR2 SVGAGI. V gave up 4 bases and J gave up 7 bases, with 16 bases separating them.

V and J are TRBV18 and TRBJ2-1, with D maybe TRBD2 (6 bases). Per germline, CDR1 KGHSH and CDR2 LQKENI. This CDR3 is built from 13 residues. Trimming removed 4 bases from V and 8 bases from J, with 12 bases in between. The CDR3 loop reads CASSRLVLDEQFF. Written as DNA, the CDR3 is TGTGCCAGCTCACGACTAGTCTTGGATGAGCAGTTCTTC.

This clone was picked up a small number of times. The chain joins TRBV20-1 to TRBJ2-1; D is ambiguous. CDR1 is DFQATT, CDR2 SNEGSKA, per germline (reference sequence). The CDR3 spans 10 residues. V shed 0 bases and J shed 10 bases, with 4 bases lying between them. CDR3 sequence: CSARDVEQFF. For the CDR3, the DNA is TGCAGTGCTAGAGATGTGGAGCAGTTCTTC.

The gene calls are TRBV7-2 and TRBJ2-5; the match to TRBD1 covers 7 bases. The V gene end was trimmed by 5 bases and the J gene end by 2 bases; junction bases not matched to a gene: 11. The CDR3 runs to 16 residues. Germline V gene sequence: CDR1 SGHTA, CDR2 FQGNSA. CDR3 sequence (DNA): TGTGCCAGCAGCCGACCAAGGGACAGTCTACAAGAGACCCAGTACTTC. This encodes CASSRPRDSLQETQYF.

The chain uses TRBV27 and TRBJ2-2; D ambiguous. CDR3 length: 14 residues. The V and J ends lost 7 bases and 1 base respectively, with 10 bases between them. Germline V lookup: CDR1 MNHEY, CDR2 SMNVEV (reference sequence). CDR3 coding DNA: TGTGCCAGCAAGGTCCGGCGGAACACCGGGGAGCTGTTTTTT. It translates to CASKVRRNTGELFF.

The J gene is TRBJ2-7, the V gene TRBV5-6, with TRBD1 matching 7 bases. In germline, CDR1 is SGHDT, CDR2 YYEEEE. With 3 bases clipped from V and 3 bases from J, the junction kept 12 bases outside the gene matches. The CDR3 totals 16 residues. The CDR3 loop is CASSSRQGWMHYEQYF. CDR3 DNA sequence: TGTGCCAGCAGCTCGCGACAGGGATGGATGCACTACGAGCAGTACTTC.

As concerns this clone: Other DNA sequences from this sample encode an identical CDR3 as well. The J gene is TRBJ2-7, the V gene TRBV30; no reliable D call. CDR1 and CDR2 from the germline V gene are GTSNPN and SVGIG (reference sequence). Trimming left V 0 bases short and J 3 bases short, with 9 bases between. The CDR3 sequence is 13 residues long. In DNA form, the CDR3 reads TGTGCCTGGAGTGTATCCTTGTACTACGAGCAGTACGTC. As protein: CAWSVSLYYEQYV.

This sequence joins TRBV7-9 and TRBJ2-5, with 7 nucleotides matching TRBD1. The length of the CDR3 is 13 residues. Trimming cost V 1 base and J 6 bases; bases outside gene matches: 2. In germline, CDR1 is SEHNR, CDR2 FQNEAQ (reference sequence). The chain's CDR3 is CASSLDRGKTQYF. The CDR3 bases are TGTGCCAGCAGCTTAGACAGGGGAAAGACCCAGTACTTC.

This clone was seen repeatedly, ten times or more. Other DNA sequences within the sample encode an identical CDR3. The chain combines TRBV11-2 with TRBJ2-6, with D uncertain. Germline CDR1 is SGHAT and CDR2 is FQNNGV. V was cut by 5 bases and J by 0 bases, with 2 bases left in between. The CDR3 runs 13 residues. The CDR3 reads CASSPSGANVLTF. CDR3 DNA sequence: TGTGCCAGCAGCCCCTCTGGGGCCAACGTCCTGACTTTC.

The chain has TRBV9 and TRBJ1-6, with D perhaps matching TRBD1 (6 bases). In germline, CDR1 is SGDLS, CDR2 YYNGEE. V was clipped by 0 bases and J by 7 bases, with 11 bases between them. The CDR3 runs 15 residues. The CDR3 DNA is TGTGCCAGCAGCGTAGTTTCAGGGGAGAATTCACCCCTCCACTTT. This gives the protein CASSVVSGENSPLHF.

This clone was seen a few times. The chain employs TRBV30 and TRBJ1-1; unclear D gene. Trimming removed 2 bases at V and 4 bases at J, with 8 bases between. CDR1 GTSNPN and CDR2 SVGIG come from the germline V gene (reference sequence). There are 12 residues in the CDR3. DNA of the CDR3: TGTGCCTGGAGTCCGAGAAGCACTGAAGCTTTCTTT. Translating gives CAWSPRSTEAFF.

This clone was recorded a few times. The J gene is TRBJ2-4, the V gene TRBV5-5, with 8 positions matching TRBD1. The CDR3 extends over 15 amino acids. In germline, CDR1 is SGHKS, CDR2 YYEKEE (reference sequence). V lost 7 bases to trimming and J lost 0 bases; unmatched junction nucleotides: 6. This CDR3 is CASGRTGGAKNIQYF. CDR3 DNA sequence: TGTGCCAGCGGAAGAACAGGGGGAGCCAAAAACATTCAGTACTTC.

The chain links TRBV7-9 to TRBJ2-5; 7 nucleotides match TRBD1. The CDR3 contains 13 residues. Unmatched junction bases numbered 4, after V lost 5 bases and J lost 4 bases. The germline V gene encodes CDR1 SEHNR and CDR2 FQNEAQ (reference sequence). The CDR3 coding sequence is TGTGCCAGCAGCATACAGGGGTTAGAGACCCAGTACTTC. This translates into CASSIQGLETQYF.

This clone showed up just a few times. The chain is built from TRBV11-3 and TRBJ1-1, with a weak D call TRBD1 (5 bases). The length of the CDR3 is 14 residues. V gave up 2 bases and J gave up 13 bases, with 20 bases separating them. Germline V CDR1 and CDR2: SGHNT, YENEEA. The CDR3 bases are TGTGCCAGCAGCTTAAATCCTACGGGCAGGGACGTTTTCTTT. Its translation: CASSLNPTGRDVFF.

The V and J genes are TRBV4-1 and TRBJ2-5; D not resolved. Germline V gene data show CDR1 as MGHRA and CDR2 as YSYEKL. Between the trimmed V and J ends, which lost 5 bases and 8 bases, there was a span of 9 bases. CDR3 size: 11 residues. The CDR3 is CASSKCRTQYF. CDR3 nucleotide sequence: TGCGCCAGCAGCAAGTGCAGAACCCAGTACTTC.

A note on this clone: This may be a read error, as it is one base from a much larger clone. V is TRBV7-2 and J is TRBJ2-3; TRBD2 matches 9 bases. V was pared by 2 bases and J by 0 bases, with 0 bases of the junction left unmatched. CDR1 SGHTA and CDR2 FQGNSA come from the germline V gene. The CDR3 loop spans 15 amino acids. The DNA of the CDR3 is TGTGCCAGCAGCTTACTAGCGGGAAGCACAGATACGCAGTATTTT. Amino acids: CASSLLAGSTDTQYF. The entire variable domain, with the rest obtained from reference TRBV7-2 and TRBJ2-3, is as follows: GAGVSQSPSNKVTEKGKDVELRCDPISGHTALYWYRQSLGQGLEFLIYFQGNSAPDKSGLPSDRFSAERTGGSVSTLTIQRTQQEDSAVYLCASSLLAGSTDTQYFGPGTRLTVL.

This clone appeared a few times. V usage is TRBV7-2 and J usage is TRBJ2-5; the match to TRBD2 covers 7 bases. With 5 bases clipped from V and 9 bases from J, the junction kept 9 bases outside the gene matches. Germline V CDR1 and CDR2: SGHTA, FQGNSA. CDR3 size: 13 residues. The CDR3 spells CASSRSGELSQYF. DNA for the CDR3: TGTGCCAGCAGCCGGAGCGGGGAGTTGTCCCAGTACTTC. Variable domain in full (rest from reference TRBV7-2 and TRBJ2-5): GAGVSQSPSNKVTEKGKDVELRCDPISGHTALYWYRQSLGQGLEFLIYFQGNSAPDKSGLPSDRFSAERTGGSVSTLTIQRTQQEDSAVYLCASSRSGELSQYFGPGTRLLVL.

This clone was recorded a few times. The V call is TRBV18, the J call TRBJ2-1; 9 nucleotides line up with TRBD2. Germline CDR1 is KGHSH and CDR2 is LQKENI. This CDR3 has 19 amino acids. Trimming cost V 2 bases and J 6 bases; bases outside gene matches: 17. The CDR3 sequence: CASSPFLAASGTGVNEQFF. DNA for the CDR3: TGTGCCAGCTCACCATTCCTGGCGGCTAGCGGGACGGGGGTCAATGAGCAGTTCTTC.

V gene TRBV5-6 combines with J gene TRBJ2-7, with D uncertain. The V gene lost 1 base and the J gene lost 4 bases, with 12 bases spanning the gap. The germline V gene has CDR1 SGHDT and CDR2 YYEEEE. This CDR3 contains 14 residues. The DNA for the CDR3 is TGTGCCAGCAGCTTGTACCAAAGTGAATACGAGCAGTACTTC. This encodes CASSLYQSEYEQYF. Looking up the rest from reference TRBV5-6 and TRBJ2-7 gives the full variable domain: DAGVTQSPTHLIKTRGQQVTLRCSPKSGHDTVSWYQQALGQGPQFIFQYYEEEERQRGNFPDRFSGHQFPNYSSELNVNALLLGDSALYLCASSLYQSEYEQYFGPGTRLTVT.

The chain links TRBV11-2 to TRBJ1-1; 12 nucleotides match TRBD1. Losses at the gene ends were 4 bases for V and 0 bases for J; bases not matched to a gene: 12. The CDR3 extends over 19 amino acids. CDR1 is SGHAT, CDR2 FQNNGV, per germline. CDR3 protein: CASSSLGFRDRGLNTEAFF. The CDR3 bases are TGTGCCAGCAGCTCCCTTGGTTTCCGGGACAGGGGGCTGAACACTGAAGCTTTCTTT.

This clone was seen a few times. The rearrangement uses TRBV6-6 and TRBJ2-6; D ambiguous. CDR1 is MNHNY, CDR2 SVGAGI, per germline (reference sequence). Between the trimmed V and J ends, which lost 7 bases and 0 bases, there was a span of 10 bases. CDR3 length equals 15 residues. The CDR3 nucleotides are TGTGCCAGCACCCTAGGGTCCTCTGGGGCCAACGTCCTGACTTTC. It codes for CASTLGSSGANVLTF.

This clone was seen at least ten times. The chain has TRBV6-1 and TRBJ2-5; 10 positions agree with TRBD2. In germline, CDR1 is MNHNS, CDR2 SASEGT. J gave up 5 bases and V 2 bases, and 5 bases lay outside the gene matches. CDR3 length equals 15 residues. The CDR3 loop is CASSEKLAGRETQYF. The CDR3 nucleotides read TGTGCCAGCAGTGAAAAACTAGCGGGGAGGGAGACCCAGTACTTC.

This clone occurred a few times. The chain recombines TRBV7-2 with TRBJ2-3; no clear D. V gave up 4 bases and J gave up 2 bases, with 7 bases separating them. The V gene's germline CDR1 is SGHTA and CDR2 FQGNSA. The CDR3 totals 13 residues. The DNA for the CDR3 is TGTGCCAGCAGCTCTGCGTACACAGATACGCAGTATTTT. Amino acid sequence: CASSSAYTDTQYF.

This clone was seen only a few times. A far larger clone is one nucleotide away, so this likely arose from a read error. The same CDR3 also results from other DNA sequences found in this sample. DNA of the CDR3: TGTGCCAGCAGCTTAGACAGGGGGAATGAAAAACTGTTTTTT. Residues: CASSLDRGNEKLFF. The rearrangement joins TRBV7-9 to TRBJ1-4; 8 nucleotides match TRBD1. The CDR3 contains 14 residues. Germline trimming cut 1 base from V and 5 bases from J; bases unmatched to any gene: 0. Germline CDR1 SEHNR, CDR2 FQNEAQ (reference sequence).